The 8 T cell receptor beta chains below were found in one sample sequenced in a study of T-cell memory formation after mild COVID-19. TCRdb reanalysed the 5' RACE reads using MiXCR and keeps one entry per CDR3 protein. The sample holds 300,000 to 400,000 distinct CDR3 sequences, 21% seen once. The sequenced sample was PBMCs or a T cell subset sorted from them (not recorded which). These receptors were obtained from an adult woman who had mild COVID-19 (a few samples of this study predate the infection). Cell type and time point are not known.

The CDR3 region has the DNA TGTGCCAGCAGCCAAGTTTCGCCCCGAAGTGTCACAGATACGCAGTATTTT. This gives the protein CASSQVSPRSVTDTQYF. This rearrangement joins TRBV4-2 to TRBJ2-3; D remains ambiguous. Trimming left V 1 base short and J 2 bases short, with 16 bases between. The CDR3 contains 17 residues. Germline lookup yields CDR1 LGHNA and CDR2 YNFKEQ.

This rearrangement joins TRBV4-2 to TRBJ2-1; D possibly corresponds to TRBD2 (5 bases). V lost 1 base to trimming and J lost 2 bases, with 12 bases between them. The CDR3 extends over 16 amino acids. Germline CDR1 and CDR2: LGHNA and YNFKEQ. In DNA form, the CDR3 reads TGTGCCAGCAGCCAAGGCGATAGCGCAACCTACAATGAGCAGTTCTTC. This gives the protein CASSQGDSATYNEQFF.

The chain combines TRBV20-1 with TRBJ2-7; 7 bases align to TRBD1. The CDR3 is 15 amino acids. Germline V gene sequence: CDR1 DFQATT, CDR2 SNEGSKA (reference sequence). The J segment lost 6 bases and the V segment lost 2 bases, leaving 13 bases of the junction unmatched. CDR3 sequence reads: CSARTSEGGLFEQYF. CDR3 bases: TGCAGTGCTAGAACCTCGGAAGGGGGCTTGTTCGAGCAGTACTTC.

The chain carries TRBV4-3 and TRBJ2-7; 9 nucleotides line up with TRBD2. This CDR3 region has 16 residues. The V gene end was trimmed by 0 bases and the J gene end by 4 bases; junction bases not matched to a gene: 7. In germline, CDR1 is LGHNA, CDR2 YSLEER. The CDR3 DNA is TGCGCCAGCAGCCAAGATCGCCTAGCGGGATATTACGAGCAGTACTTC. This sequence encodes CASSQDRLAGYYEQYF.

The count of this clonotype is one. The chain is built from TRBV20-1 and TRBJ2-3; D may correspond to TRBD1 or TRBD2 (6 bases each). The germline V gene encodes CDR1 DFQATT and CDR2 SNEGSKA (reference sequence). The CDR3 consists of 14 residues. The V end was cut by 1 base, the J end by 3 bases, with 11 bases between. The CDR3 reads CSARGGGWTDTQYF. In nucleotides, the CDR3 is TGCAGTGCTAGAGGAGGGGGGTGGACAGATACGCAGTATTTT.

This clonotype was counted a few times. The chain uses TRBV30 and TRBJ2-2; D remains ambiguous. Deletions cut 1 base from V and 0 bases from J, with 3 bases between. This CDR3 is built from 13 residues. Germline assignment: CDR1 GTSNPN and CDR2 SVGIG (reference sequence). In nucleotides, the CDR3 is TGTGCCTGGAGTGCAGCGAACACCGGGGAGCTGTTTTTT. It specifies CAWSAANTGELFF. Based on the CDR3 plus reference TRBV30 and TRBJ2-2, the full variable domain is SQTIHQWPATLVQPVGSPLSLECTVEGTSNPNLYWYRQAAGRGLQLLFYSVGIGQISSEVPQNLSASRPQDRQFILSSKKLLLSDSGFYLCAWSAANTGELFFGEGSRLTVL.

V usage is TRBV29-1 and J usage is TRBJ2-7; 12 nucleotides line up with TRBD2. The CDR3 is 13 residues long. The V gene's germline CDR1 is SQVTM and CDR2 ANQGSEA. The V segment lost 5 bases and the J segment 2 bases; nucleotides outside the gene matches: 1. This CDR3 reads CSVRLAGAYEQYF. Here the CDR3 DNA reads TGCAGCGTTAGACTAGCGGGAGCCTACGAGCAGTACTTC.

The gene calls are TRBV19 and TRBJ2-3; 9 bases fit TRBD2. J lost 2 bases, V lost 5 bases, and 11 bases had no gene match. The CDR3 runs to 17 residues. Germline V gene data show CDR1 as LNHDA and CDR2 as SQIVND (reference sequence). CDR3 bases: TGTGCCAGTAGTTTTTCCGGGACTAGCCTCCACACAGATACGCAGTATTTT. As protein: CASSFSGTSLHTDTQYF.